The 5 T cell receptor beta chains given below trace back to one sample, sequenced in a study of T cells in Graves' hyperthyroidism and ophthalmopathy. Amplification of TCR beta CDR3 regions was performed using RNA transcripts as template. Initially, a first-round RT-PCR of the TCR CDR3 employed the HTBI primer set. In TCRdb, the multiplex PCR reads were re-called with MiXCR into one record per CDR3 protein. The sample contains 500,000 to 800,000 distinct CDR3 sequences, roughly 46% of which appear only once. Sequenced material: peripheral blood or thyroid tissue (not recorded which). The receptors stem from an adult man with Graves' disease, either hyperthyroidism or ophthalmopathy (not recorded which).

This clonotype came up many times. The rearrangement links TRBV24-1 to TRBJ1-4; 11 nucleotides align to TRBD1. CDR3 size: 16 residues. CDR1 is KGHDR, CDR2 SFDVKD, per germline. Trimming at V came to 7 bases and at J to 1 base, leaving 4 bases not matched to a gene. In DNA, the CDR3 is TGTGCCACCAGCGGACAGGGGGCCGGAACTAATGAAAAACTGTTTTTT. This encodes CATSGQGAGTNEKLFF.

V gene TRBV20-1 combines with J gene TRBJ2-5, with 9 bases lining up with TRBD1. CDR3 length: 16 residues. Germline V gene lookup returns CDR1 DFQATT and CDR2 SNEGSKA (reference sequence). V was clipped by 6 bases and J by 4 bases; unmatched bases: 15. CDR3 sequence (DNA): TGCAGTGCCAGTTTATCGGGACAGGGACAATCAGAGACCCAGTACTTC. It encodes CSASLSGQGQSETQYF.

This chain links TRBV7-2 with TRBJ2-7; 9 nucleotides match TRBD1. CDR1 and CDR2 (germline): SGHTA, FQGNSA. V was pared by 5 bases and J by 1 base, with 9 bases of the junction left unmatched. CDR3 size: 16 residues. In DNA, the CDR3 is TGTGCCAGCAGCACGCACCCGGACAGGGGTTCCTACGAGCAGTACTTC. As protein: CASSTHPDRGSYEQYF.

The chain couples TRBV29-1 to TRBJ1-4, with no clear D. The germline V gene has CDR1 SQVTM and CDR2 ANQGSEA. The CDR3 runs 14 residues. The V gene lost 3 bases and the J gene lost 2 bases, with 10 bases spanning the gap. CDR3 protein: CSVEAGGTNEKLFF. Written as DNA, the CDR3 is TGCAGCGTTGAGGCGGGAGGGACTAATGAAAAACTGTTTTTT.

This rearrangement joins TRBV24-1 to TRBJ2-7; 8 positions agree with TRBD1. CDR1 and CDR2 (germline): KGHDR, SFDVKD. J lost 9 bases, V lost 3 bases, and 6 bases had no gene match. CDR3 length: 13 amino acids. The CDR3: CATSDPSGTGQYF. Here the CDR3 DNA reads TGTGCCACCAGTGATCCCTCCGGGACAGGGCAGTACTTC.